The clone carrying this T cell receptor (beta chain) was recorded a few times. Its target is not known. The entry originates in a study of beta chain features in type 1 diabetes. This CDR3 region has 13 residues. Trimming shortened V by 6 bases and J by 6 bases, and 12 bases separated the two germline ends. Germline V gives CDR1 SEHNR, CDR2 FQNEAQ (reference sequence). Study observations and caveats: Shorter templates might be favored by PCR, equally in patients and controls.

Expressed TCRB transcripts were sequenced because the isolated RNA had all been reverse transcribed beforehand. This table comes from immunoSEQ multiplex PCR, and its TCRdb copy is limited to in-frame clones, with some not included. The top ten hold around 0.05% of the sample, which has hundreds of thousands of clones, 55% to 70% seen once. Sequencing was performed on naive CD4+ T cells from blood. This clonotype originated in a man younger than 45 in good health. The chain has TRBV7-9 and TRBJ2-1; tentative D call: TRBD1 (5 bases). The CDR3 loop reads CASSLDSRNEQFF. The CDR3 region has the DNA TGTGCCAGCAGTCTAGACAGTCGCAATGAGCAGTTCTTC.